This entry concerns a single T cell receptor beta chain. Its antigen remains unknown. CDR1 and CDR2 (germline): MNHNS, SASEGT. The CDR3 sequence is 10 residues long. Between the trimmed V and J ends, which lost 5 bases and 6 bases, there was a span of 4 bases. This sample was included in a study of tumor-infiltrating lymphocytes in localized non-small cell lung cancer. The wider study: Patients included smokers and never-smokers with various histologies, some sampled after neoadjuvant chemotherapy. Resected tumor was paired with non-adjacent uninvolved lung from the same patient.

Only in-frame clones appear in the TCRdb table, and some are missing; sequencing was by immunoSEQ multiplex PCR. The table shows fewer than 8,000 clones, with about 80% occurring only once. Study results and limitations: No T-cell fraction difference was seen between IM1 and IM2 tumors. Tumor T-cell fraction from TCR sequencing was not associated with recurrence-free survival (p = 0.61).

The clonotype originates from a human donor with non-small cell lung cancer. V gene TRBV6-1 combines with J gene TRBJ1-1; D is uncertain. The sequencing sample was made of lung tumor tissue. Written as DNA, the CDR3 is TGTGCCAGCAGTTATGCTGAAGCTTTCTTT. Translation gives CASSYAEAFF.